The following is a T cell receptor (beta chain) sequence with its context. These data come from a study of radiotherapy plus CTLA-4 blockade in lung cancer. Only in-frame clones appear in the TCRdb table, and some are missing; sequencing was by immunoSEQ multiplex PCR. The profile shows 120,000 or so clones, 85% to 90% of them singletons. CDR1 and CDR2 from the germline V gene are SGHAT and FQNNGV. The CDR3 sequence is 19 residues long. Trimming left V 1 base short and J 1 base short, with 20 bases between. The J gene is TRBJ2-1, the V gene TRBV11-2; possibly TRBD2 for D (6 bases). This receptor was taken from a human donor with non-small cell lung cancer that progressed on radiotherapy plus ipilimumab. The sequencing used peripheral blood, collected from a patient treated with radiotherapy plus ipilimumab. The CDR3 region is CASSLGRKIVGSSYNEQFF. The DNA of the CDR3 is TGTGCCAGCAGCTTAGGCCGGAAGATTGTCGGGAGTTCCTACAATGAGCAGTTCTTC.